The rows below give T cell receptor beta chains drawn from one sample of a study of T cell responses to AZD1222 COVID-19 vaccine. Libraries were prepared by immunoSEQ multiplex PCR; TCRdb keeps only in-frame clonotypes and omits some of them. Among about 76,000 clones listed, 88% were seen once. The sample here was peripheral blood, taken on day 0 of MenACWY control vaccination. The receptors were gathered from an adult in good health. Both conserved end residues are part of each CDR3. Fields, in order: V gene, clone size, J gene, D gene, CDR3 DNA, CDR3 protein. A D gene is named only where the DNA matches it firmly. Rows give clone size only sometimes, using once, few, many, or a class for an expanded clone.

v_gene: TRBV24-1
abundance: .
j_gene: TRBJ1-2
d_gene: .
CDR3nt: TGTGCCACCCAGGGTAACTATGGCTACACCTTC
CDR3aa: CATQGNYGYTF

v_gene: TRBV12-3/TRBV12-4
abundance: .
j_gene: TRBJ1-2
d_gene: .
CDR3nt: TGTGCCAGCAGTTTGGGCGAGGGCTACACCTTC
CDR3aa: CASSLGEGYTF

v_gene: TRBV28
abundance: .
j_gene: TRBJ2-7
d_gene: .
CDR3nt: TGTGCCAGCACTCAGGTTCCCTACGAGCAGTACTTC
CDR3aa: CASTQVPYEQYF

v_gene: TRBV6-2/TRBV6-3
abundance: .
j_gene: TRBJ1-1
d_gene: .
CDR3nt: TGTGCCAGCAGTTACCAGGCTATGAACACTGAAGCTTTCTTT
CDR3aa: CASSYQAMNTEAFF

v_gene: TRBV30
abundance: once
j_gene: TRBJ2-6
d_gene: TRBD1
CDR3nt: TGTGCCTGGGGACAGGGTGCTGGGGCCAACGTCCTGACTTTC
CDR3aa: CAWGQGAGANVLTF

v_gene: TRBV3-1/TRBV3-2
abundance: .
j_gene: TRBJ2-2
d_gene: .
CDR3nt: TGTGCCAGCAGCCAGGACTGGAGGTCCTACGACAACACCGGGGAGCTGTTTTTT
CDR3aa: CASSQDWRSYDNTGELFF

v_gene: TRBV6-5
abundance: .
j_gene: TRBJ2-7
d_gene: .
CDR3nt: TGTGCCAGCAGCCCAAGAAAGGGACCCTACGAGCAGTACTTC
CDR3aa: CASSPRKGPYEQYF

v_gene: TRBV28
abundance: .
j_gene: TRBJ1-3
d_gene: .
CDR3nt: TGTGCCAGCAGTTCCCTGACCCCGGCTGATTCTGGAAACACCATATATTTT
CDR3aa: CASSSLTPADSGNTIYF

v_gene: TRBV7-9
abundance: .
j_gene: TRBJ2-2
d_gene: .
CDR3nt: TGTGCCAGCAGCTTATTCGAGCGTCTTGGGGAGCTGTTTTTT
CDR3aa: CASSLFERLGELFF

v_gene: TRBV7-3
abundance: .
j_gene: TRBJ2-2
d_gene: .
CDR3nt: TGTGCCAGCAGCTTACTAGCAAGCGGGGAGCTGTTTTTT
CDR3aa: CASSLLASGELFF